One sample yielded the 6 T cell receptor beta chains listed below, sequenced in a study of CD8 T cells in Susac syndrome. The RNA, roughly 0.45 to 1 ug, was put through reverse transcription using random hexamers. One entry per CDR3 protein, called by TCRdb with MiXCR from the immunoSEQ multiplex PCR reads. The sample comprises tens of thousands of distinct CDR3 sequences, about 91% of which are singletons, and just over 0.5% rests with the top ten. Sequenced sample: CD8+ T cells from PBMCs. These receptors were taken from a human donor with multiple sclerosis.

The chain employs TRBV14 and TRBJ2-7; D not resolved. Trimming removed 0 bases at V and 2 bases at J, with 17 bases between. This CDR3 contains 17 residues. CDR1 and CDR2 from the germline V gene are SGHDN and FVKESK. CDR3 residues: CASSQDFRKAPPYEQYF. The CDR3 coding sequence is TGTGCCAGCAGCCAAGATTTTAGGAAAGCGCCTCCCTACGAGCAGTACTTC.

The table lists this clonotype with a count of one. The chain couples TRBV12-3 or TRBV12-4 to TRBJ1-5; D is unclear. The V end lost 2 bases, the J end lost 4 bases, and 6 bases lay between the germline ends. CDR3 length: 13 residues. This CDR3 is CASSLRSNQPQHF. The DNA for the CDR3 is TGTGCCAGCAGTTTAAGGAGTAATCAGCCCCAGCATTTT.

The CDR3 here is CASSQGSGGYEQYF. The CDR3, as DNA: TGTGCCAGCAGCCAAGGGTCAGGAGGTTACGAGCAGTACTTC. This rearrangement joins TRBV3-1 to TRBJ2-7, with D possibly being TRBD2 (5 bases). V was pared by 1 base and J by 4 bases, with 11 bases between. CDR1 and CDR2 from the germline V gene are LGHDT and YNNKEL (reference sequence). The CDR3 sequence is 14 residues long.

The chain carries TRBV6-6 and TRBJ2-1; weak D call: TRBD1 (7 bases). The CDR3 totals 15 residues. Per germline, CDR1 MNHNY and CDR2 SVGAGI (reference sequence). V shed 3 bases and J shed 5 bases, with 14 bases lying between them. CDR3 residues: CASSYGGGWDNEQFF. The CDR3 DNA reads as TGTGCCAGCAGTTATGGAGGGGGCTGGGACAATGAGCAGTTCTTC.

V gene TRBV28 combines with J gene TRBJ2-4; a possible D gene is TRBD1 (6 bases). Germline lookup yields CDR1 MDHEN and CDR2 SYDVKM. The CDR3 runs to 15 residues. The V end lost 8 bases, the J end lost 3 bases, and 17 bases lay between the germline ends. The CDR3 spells CASERGILDKNIQYF. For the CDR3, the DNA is TGTGCCAGCGAAAGGGGGATCCTCGACAAAAACATTCAGTACTTC.

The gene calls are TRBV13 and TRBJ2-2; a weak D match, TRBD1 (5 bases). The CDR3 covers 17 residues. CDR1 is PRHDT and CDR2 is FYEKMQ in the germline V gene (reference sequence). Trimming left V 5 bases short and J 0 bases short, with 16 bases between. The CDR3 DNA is TGTGCCAGCAGCCCCATGGGGCAGCCTGCGAACACCGGGGAGCTGTTTTTT. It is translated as CASSPMGQPANTGELFF.